These 8 T cell receptor beta chains came from one sample sequenced in a study of blood T cell repertoires in COVID-19 (dated by TCRdb to the early 2020s). Library generation was performed with the immunoSEQ multiplex PCR assay. Here the immuneACCESS table is served through TCRdb, limited to in-frame sequences with V and J called. Missing clones are a known gap in these copies; in checked studies unresolved V genes cover under half, and the rest lacks a known reason. This sample comprises approximately 220,000 clones, approximately 83% of them detected only once. Roughly 3% of the sample is in the top ten clones. Sequenced input: peripheral blood. The receptors stem from a woman aged 25 to 39 who had recovered from COVID-19.

V and J are TRBV5-4 and TRBJ2-6; a possible D gene is TRBD2 (5 bases). Germline-derived CDR1 and CDR2 are SGHNT and YYREEE (reference sequence). The CDR3 totals 19 residues. Trimming removed 4 bases at V and 1 base at J, with 21 bases between. In nucleotides, the CDR3 is TGTGCCAGCAGCCTGACTCACCGCGGGCTGACGTCTGGGGCCAACGTCCTGACTTTC. This sequence encodes CASSLTHRGLTSGANVLTF.

The rearrangement joins TRBV19 to TRBJ2-3; 12 bases match TRBD1. Trimming cost V 5 bases and J 4 bases; bases outside gene matches: 10. Looked up from germline, CDR1 is LNHDA and CDR2 is SQIVND (reference sequence). The CDR3 contains 17 residues. The CDR3 DNA reads TGTGCCAGTAGTCCTTATGGGACAGGGGGCTTTCCAGATACGCAGTATTTT. This translates into CASSPYGTGGFPDTQYF.

The chain carries TRBV18 and TRBJ1-5; tentatively, D is TRBD1 (6 bases). Germline CDR1 reads KGHSH; CDR2 reads LQKENI. The V gene lost 2 bases and the J gene lost 2 bases, with 13 bases spanning the gap. This CDR3 is 16 amino acids long. The CDR3 nucleotides read TGTGCCAGCTCACCAGTCCGGCCAGGGGGCAATCAGCCCCAGCATTTT. This codes for CASSPVRPGGNQPQHF.

This chain links TRBV6-1 with TRBJ2-4, with 7 bases that match TRBD1. The V and J ends lost 4 bases and 0 bases, in that order; junction bases with no gene match: 6. CDR1 and CDR2 from the germline V gene are MNHNS and SASEGT. The CDR3 is 16 residues long. Here the CDR3 reads CASSAWAGGAKNIQYF. Written as DNA, the CDR3 is TGTGCCAGCAGTGCTTGGGCAGGGGGAGCCAAAAACATTCAGTACTTC.

This clone appeared a few times. This chain joins TRBV9 and TRBJ2-7, with D possibly being TRBD1 (6 bases). CDR3 length: 13 residues. Trimming took off 4 bases at V and 5 bases at J, with 13 bases between the two ends. Germline assignment: CDR1 SGDLS and CDR2 YYNGEE. CDR3: CASSPGHSDEQYF. CDR3 bases: TGTGCCAGCAGCCCGGGACATAGTGACGAGCAGTACTTC.

This clone was seen only a few times. CDR3 sequence: CASSPRQGETQYF. CDR3 sequence (DNA): TGTGCCAGCAGCCCTAGACAGGGAGAGACCCAGTACTTC. V usage is TRBV9 and J usage is TRBJ2-5, with 7 bases aligning to TRBD1. Per germline, CDR1 SGDLS and CDR2 YYNGEE. The junction had 4 bases not matched to a gene; V was cut back by 4 bases and J by 4 bases. The CDR3 contains 13 residues.

J is TRBJ2-7 and V is TRBV28, with D possibly matching TRBD1 (6 bases). V lost 10 bases, J lost 0 bases, and 19 bases lay in between. The CDR3 runs to 15 residues. Germline V gene sequence: CDR1 MDHEN, CDR2 SYDVKM. CDR3 nucleotides: TGTGCCACCCTCCGTCCGGACAGTCCCTCCTACGAGCAGTACTTC. This gives the protein CATLRPDSPSYEQYF.

The rearrangement uses TRBV7-3 and TRBJ2-2; 12 nucleotides match TRBD2. Germline V gene lookup returns CDR1 SGHTA and CDR2 FQGTGA. The CDR3 extends over 18 amino acids. V was clipped by 0 bases and J by 4 bases; unmatched bases: 6. CDR3: CASSLTATSGSGTGELFF. The CDR3 DNA sequence: TGTGCCAGCAGCTTAACGGCGACTAGCGGGAGTGGCACCGGGGAGCTGTTTTTT.